These 10 T cell receptor beta chains originate from one sample sequenced in a study of human T cells and chemical hapten exposure. Sample time point: patch test 2, 6 weeks after DPC sensitization. Noted treatment: therapeutic diphenylcyclopropenone sensitization with weekly scalp DPC. TCRdb reprocessed the RACE reads with MiXCR, giving one entry per CDR3 protein. The sample yields a few hundred thousand distinct CDR3 sequences, about 6% seen once. This material consisted of whole blood, taken in connection with sensitization to the hapten diphenylcyclopropenone (DPC). These receptor sequences come from a woman between 18 and 30 years old with alopecia areata. Some clones in this sample may be carry-over from other donors' samples.

The rearrangement links TRBV28 to TRBJ1-3; D is unresolved. In germline, CDR1 is MDHEN, CDR2 SYDVKM. This CDR3 is built from 14 residues. Trimming removed 8 bases from V and 0 bases from J, with 11 bases in between. CDR3 DNA: TGTGCCAGCTGCCTGACCCACTCTGGAAACACCATATATTTT. As protein: CASCLTHSGNTIYF.

This clonotype appeared a few times. V is TRBV12-3 or TRBV12-4 and J is TRBJ1-1; no clear D. This CDR3 spans 13 amino acids. The V end lost 7 bases, the J end lost 1 base, and 10 bases lay between the germline ends. DNA of the CDR3: TGTGCCAGCACCTTAGGTCAGAACACTGAAGCTTTCTTT. Its protein is CASTLGQNTEAFF.

This clonotype was seen only a few times. The rearrangement links TRBV6-5 to TRBJ1-2; possibly TRBD1 for D (5 bases). The germline CDR1 and CDR2 sequences are MNHEY and SVGAGI. The V end was cut by 0 bases, the J end by 3 bases, with 14 bases between. The CDR3 runs to 16 residues. CDR3 in amino acids: CASSYSGTPRDYGYTF. The DNA for the CDR3 is TGTGCCAGCAGTTACTCCGGGACTCCCAGGGACTATGGCTACACCTTC.

The chain has TRBV7-6 and TRBJ1-4, with 7 bases aligning to TRBD1. CDR3 length: 14 residues. Per the germline V gene, CDR1 is SGHVS and CDR2 is FNYEAQ. J was trimmed by 5 bases and V by 5 bases; bases with no gene match: 5. In DNA form, the CDR3 reads TGTGCCAGCAGCCTCATGACAGGGAATGAAAAACTGTTTTTT. Its protein is CASSLMTGNEKLFF.

In this sample, this clonotype turned up a few times. The chain is built from TRBV6-5 and TRBJ1-1; 9 bases are shared with TRBD1. This CDR3 contains 17 residues. Germline assignment: CDR1 MNHEY and CDR2 SVGAGI. Trimming took 0 bases from V and 5 from J; bases not matched to a gene: 10. As DNA, the CDR3 is TGTGCCAGCAGTTACTCAGTACAGGGGGCATACTGGACTGAAGCTTTCTTT. Translated, it gives CASSYSVQGAYWTEAFF.

This clonotype showed up many times. The chain has TRBV20-1 and TRBJ2-3, with a possible D match to TRBD2 (6 bases). The CDR3 spans 13 residues. Germline CDR1 and CDR2: DFQATT and SNEGSKA (reference sequence). Trimming stripped 0 bases from V and 5 bases from J, with 9 bases between. The CDR3 spells CSARDRREDTQYF. The CDR3 DNA is TGCAGTGCTAGAGATAGGCGGGAAGATACGCAGTATTTT.

The CDR3 region has the DNA TGCAGTGCTGTAGCCCCGGGCGGGGAGCTGTTTTTT. Translating it yields CSAVAPGGELFF. The chain uses TRBV20-1 and TRBJ2-2, with D unclear. V was shortened by 5 bases and J by 7 bases, with 11 bases between the two germline ends. There are 12 residues in the CDR3. Germline CDR1 is DFQATT and CDR2 is SNEGSKA (reference sequence).

This clonotype was observed a handful of times. The chain combines TRBV4-3 with TRBJ1-5, with D uncertain. Germline assignment: CDR1 LGHNA and CDR2 YSLEER. The CDR3 spans 17 residues. V gave up 0 bases and J gave up 1 base, with 13 bases separating them. The CDR3 sequence: CASSQDQTAVSNQPQHF. CDR3 DNA: TGCGCCAGCAGCCAAGACCAGACGGCGGTGAGCAATCAGCCCCAGCATTTT.

Only a few counts were recorded for this clonotype. This chain uses TRBV6-5 with TRBJ2-3; tentatively, D is TRBD1 (5 bases). V gave up 9 bases and J gave up 2 bases, with 15 bases separating them. This CDR3 is built from 14 residues. The V gene's germline CDR1 is MNHEY and CDR2 SVGAGI. CDR3 nucleotides: TGTGCCAGTCGACAGAGAGTGGTCACAGATACGCAGTATTTT. Translating it yields CASRQRVVTDTQYF.

This clonotype was counted only a few times. The chain recombines TRBV6-6 with TRBJ1-2; the D is unclear. Trimming stripped 0 bases from V and 0 bases from J, with 14 bases between. Per the germline V gene, CDR1 is MNHNY and CDR2 is SVGAGI (reference sequence). The CDR3 spans 17 residues. CDR3 bases: TGTGCCAGCAGTTACTCTGGCAGGTCCGGGGCTAACTATGGCTACACCTTC. This encodes CASSYSGRSGANYGYTF.